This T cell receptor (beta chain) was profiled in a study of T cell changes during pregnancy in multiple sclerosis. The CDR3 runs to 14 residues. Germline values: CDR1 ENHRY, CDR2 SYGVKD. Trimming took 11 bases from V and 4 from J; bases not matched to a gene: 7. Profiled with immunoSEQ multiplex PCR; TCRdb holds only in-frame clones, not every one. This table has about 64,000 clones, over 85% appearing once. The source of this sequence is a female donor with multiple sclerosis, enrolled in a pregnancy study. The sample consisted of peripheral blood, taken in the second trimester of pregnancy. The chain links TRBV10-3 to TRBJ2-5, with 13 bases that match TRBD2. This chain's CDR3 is CAVTSGRGSETQYF. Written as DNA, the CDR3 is TGTGCCGTCACTAGCGGGAGGGGATCAGAGACCCAGTACTTC.